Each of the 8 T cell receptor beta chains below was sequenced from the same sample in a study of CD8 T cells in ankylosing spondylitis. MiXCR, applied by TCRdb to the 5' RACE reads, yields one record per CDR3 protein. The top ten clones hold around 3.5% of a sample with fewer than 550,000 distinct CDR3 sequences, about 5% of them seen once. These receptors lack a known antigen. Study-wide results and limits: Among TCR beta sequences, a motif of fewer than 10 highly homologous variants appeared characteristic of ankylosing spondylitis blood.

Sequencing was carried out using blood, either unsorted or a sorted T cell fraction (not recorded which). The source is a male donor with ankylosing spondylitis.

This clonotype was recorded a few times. The CDR3 sequence: CASSRGKGRETMNTEAFF. The CDR3 nucleotides are TGCGCCAGCAGCCGCGGAAAGGGAAGGGAGACCATGAACACTGAAGCTTTCTTT. The chain has TRBV10-1 and TRBJ1-1; no clear D. Germline CDR1 WNHNN, CDR2 SYGVQD (reference sequence). V was cut by 6 bases and J by 0 bases, with 23 bases left in between. The CDR3 consists of 18 residues.

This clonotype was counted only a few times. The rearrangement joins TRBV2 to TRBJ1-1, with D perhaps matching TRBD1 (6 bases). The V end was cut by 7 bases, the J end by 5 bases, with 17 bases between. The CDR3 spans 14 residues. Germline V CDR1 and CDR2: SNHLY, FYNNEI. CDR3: CASNEGGRRTEAFF. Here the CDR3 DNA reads TGTGCCAGCAATGAGGGGGGGAGGAGGACTGAAGCTTTCTTT.

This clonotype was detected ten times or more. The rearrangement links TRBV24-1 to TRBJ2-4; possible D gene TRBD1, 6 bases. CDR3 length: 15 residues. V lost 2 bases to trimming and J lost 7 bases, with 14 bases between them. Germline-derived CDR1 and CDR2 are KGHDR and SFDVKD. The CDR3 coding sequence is TGTGCCACCAGTGATTCCGGTAATACAGGGAACATTCAGTACTTC. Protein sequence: CATSDSGNTGNIQYF.

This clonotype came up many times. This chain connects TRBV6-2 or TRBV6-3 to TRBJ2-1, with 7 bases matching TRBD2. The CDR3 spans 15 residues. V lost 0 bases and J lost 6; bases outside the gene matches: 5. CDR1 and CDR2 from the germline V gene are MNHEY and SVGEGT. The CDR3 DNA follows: TGTGCCAGCAGTTACTCGTCGGGACTAAGCAATGAGCAGTTCTTC. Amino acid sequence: CASSYSSGLSNEQFF.

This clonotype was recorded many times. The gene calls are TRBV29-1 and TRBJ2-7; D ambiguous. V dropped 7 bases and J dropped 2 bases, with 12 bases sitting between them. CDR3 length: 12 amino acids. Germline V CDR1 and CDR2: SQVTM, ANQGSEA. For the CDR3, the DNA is TGCAGCGCATCGGACCGGACCTACGAGCAGTACTTC. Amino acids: CSASDRTYEQYF.

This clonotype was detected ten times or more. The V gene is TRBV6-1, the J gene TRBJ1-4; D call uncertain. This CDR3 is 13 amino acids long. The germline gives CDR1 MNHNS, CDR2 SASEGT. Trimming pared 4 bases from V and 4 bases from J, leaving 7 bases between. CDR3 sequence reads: CASSGLINEKLFF. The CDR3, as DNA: TGTGCCAGCAGTGGCCTGATTAATGAAAAACTGTTTTTT.

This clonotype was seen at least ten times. CDR3 protein: CSAADASSYNEQFF. For the CDR3, the DNA is TGCAGTGCTGCGGACGCCAGCTCCTACAATGAGCAGTTCTTC. The V and J genes are TRBV20-1 and TRBJ2-1; D not certain. This CDR3 contains 14 residues. V dropped 5 bases and J dropped 0 bases, with 11 bases sitting between them. The germline gives CDR1 DFQATT, CDR2 SNEGSKA (reference sequence).

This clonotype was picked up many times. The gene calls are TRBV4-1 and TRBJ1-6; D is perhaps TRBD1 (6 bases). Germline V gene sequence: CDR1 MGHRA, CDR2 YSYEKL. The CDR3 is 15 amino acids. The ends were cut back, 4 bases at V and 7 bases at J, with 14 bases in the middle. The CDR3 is CASSRGGQQNSPLHF. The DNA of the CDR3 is TGCGCCAGCAGCCGTGGCGGACAGCAGAATTCACCCCTCCACTTT.